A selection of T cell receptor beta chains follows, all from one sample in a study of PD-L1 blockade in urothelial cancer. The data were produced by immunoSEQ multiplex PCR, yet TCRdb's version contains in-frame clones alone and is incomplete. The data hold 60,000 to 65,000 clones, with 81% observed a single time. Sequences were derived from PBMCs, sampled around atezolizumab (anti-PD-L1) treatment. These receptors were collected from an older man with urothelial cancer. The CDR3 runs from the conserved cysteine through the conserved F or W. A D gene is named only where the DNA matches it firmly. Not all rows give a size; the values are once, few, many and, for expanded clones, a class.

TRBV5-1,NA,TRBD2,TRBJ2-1,CASAPLADSYNEQFF,TGCGCCAGCGCCCCCCTAGCGGACTCCTACAATGAGCAGTTCTTC
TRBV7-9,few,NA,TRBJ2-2,CASSLGLAKNTGELFF,TGTGCCAGCAGCTTGGGGCTAGCGAAGAACACCGGGGAGCTGTTTTTT
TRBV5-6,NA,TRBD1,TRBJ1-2,CASSPGGVKGYTF,TGTGCCAGCAGCCCAGGGGGTGTGAAAGGCTACACCTTC
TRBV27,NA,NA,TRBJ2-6,CASSPYPRQTGANVLTF,TGTGCCAGCAGTCCTTACCCCCGACAGACTGGGGCCAACGTCCTGACTTTC
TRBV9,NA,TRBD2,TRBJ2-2,CASSPTASGRYNTGELFF,TGTGCCAGCAGCCCCACGGCCAGCGGGAGATATAATACCGGGGAGCTGTTTTTT
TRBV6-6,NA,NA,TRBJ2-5,CASSKGQGLAETQYF,TGTGCCAGCAGTAAAGGCCAGGGGTTGGCGGAGACCCAGTACTTC
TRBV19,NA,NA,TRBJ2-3,CASDQGGDTQYF,TGTGCCAGTGATCAAGGGGGAGATACGCAGTATTTT
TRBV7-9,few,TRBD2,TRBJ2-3,CASFTLAGGSTDTQYF,TGTGCCAGCTTCACCCTTGCGGGAGGTTCCACAGATACGCAGTATTTT
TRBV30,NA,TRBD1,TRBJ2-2,CAWMGQTFTGELFF,TGTGCCTGGATGGGACAGACCTTCACCGGGGAGCTGTTTTTT
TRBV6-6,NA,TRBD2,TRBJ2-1,CASGGSASTNEQFF,TGTGCCAGCGGCGGGAGCGCCTCCACCAATGAGCAGTTCTTC
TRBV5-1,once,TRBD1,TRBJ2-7,CASAWGQSYEQYF,TGCGCCAGCGCTTGGGGACAGTCCTACGAGCAGTACTTC
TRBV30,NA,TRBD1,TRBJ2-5,CAWSRDRAQETQYF,TGTGCCTGGAGTAGGGACAGGGCCCAAGAGACCCAGTACTTC
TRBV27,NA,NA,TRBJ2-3,CATSSLSTDTQYF,TGTGCCACTTCGAGTCTGAGCACAGATACGCAGTATTTT
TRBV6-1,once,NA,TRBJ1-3,CASSESRLSGNTIYF,TGTGCCAGCAGTGAAAGCAGACTCTCTGGAAACACCATATATTTT